This T cell receptor beta chain was found in a study of human T cells and chemical hapten exposure. Looking at the study overall: It was small differences in pooled library volume that mainly caused per-sample TCR yields to vary.

The study, taken as a whole, reports: Expanded TCRs created a significantly greater count of big CDR3 similarity clusters than controls did.

Original methodology: Samples contained a median of roughly 96,000 TCRs, with a range of roughly 23,224 to 700,000. TCRdb processed the RACE reads anew with MiXCR; each CDR3 protein has one entry. TCRdb, rather than the study authors, made the V and J calls. The table has some 99,000 distinct CDR3 sequences, roughly a tenth seen once; the top ten hold around 3%. This clonotype was observed a handful of times. Its antigen remains unknown. As to time point: patch test 2, 6 weeks after DPC sensitization. Stated treatment: therapeutic diphenylcyclopropenone sensitization with weekly scalp DPC. Germline loops: CDR1 MNHEY, CDR2 SVGEGT. V lost 6 bases, J lost 8 bases, and 10 bases lay in between. The CDR3 contains 11 residues.

The receptor was isolated from a woman in her 40s with alopecia areata. Some clones in this sample may be carry-over from other donors' samples. This chain joins TRBV6-2 or TRBV6-3 and TRBJ1-1, with D uncertain. The sequencing here drew on whole blood, taken in connection with sensitization to the hapten diphenylcyclopropenone (DPC). The chain's CDR3 is CASSQSSEAFF. The CDR3 coding sequence is TGTGCCAGCAGCCAGAGCAGCGAAGCTTTCTTT.